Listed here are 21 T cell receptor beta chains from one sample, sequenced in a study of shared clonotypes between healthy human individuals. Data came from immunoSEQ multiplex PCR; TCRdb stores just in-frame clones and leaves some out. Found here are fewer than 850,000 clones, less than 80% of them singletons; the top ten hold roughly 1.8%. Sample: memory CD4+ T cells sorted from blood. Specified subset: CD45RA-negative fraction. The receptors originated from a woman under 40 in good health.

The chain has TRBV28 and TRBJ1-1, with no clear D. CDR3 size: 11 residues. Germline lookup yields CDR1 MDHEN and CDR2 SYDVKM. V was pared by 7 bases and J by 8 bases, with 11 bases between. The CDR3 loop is CASITPREAFF. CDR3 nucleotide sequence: TGTGCCAGCATTACCCCCCGCGAAGCTTTCTTT.

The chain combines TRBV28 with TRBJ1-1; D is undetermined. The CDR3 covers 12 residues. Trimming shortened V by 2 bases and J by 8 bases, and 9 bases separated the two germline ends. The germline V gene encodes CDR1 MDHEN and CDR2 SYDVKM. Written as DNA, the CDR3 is TGTGCCAGCAGTTTACATCCCCGAGAAGCTTTCTTT. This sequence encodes CASSLHPREAFF.

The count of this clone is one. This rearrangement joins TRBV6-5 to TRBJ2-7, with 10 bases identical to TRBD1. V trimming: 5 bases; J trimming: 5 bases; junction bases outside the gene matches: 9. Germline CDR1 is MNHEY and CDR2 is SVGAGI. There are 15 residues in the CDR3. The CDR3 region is CASSRDRGRFDEQYF. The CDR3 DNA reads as TGTGCCAGCAGTAGAGACAGGGGGCGATTCGACGAGCAGTACTTC.

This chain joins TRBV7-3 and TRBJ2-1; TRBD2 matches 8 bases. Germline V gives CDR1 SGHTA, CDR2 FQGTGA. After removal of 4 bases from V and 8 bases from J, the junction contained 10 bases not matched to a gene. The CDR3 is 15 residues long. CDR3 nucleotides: TGTGCCAGCAGCTCAGCGGGGGCCCCCGGAGATGAGCAGTTCTTC. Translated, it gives CASSSAGAPGDEQFF.

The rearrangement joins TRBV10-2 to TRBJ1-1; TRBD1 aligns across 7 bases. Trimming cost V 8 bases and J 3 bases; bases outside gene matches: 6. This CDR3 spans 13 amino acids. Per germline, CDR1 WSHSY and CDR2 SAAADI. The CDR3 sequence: CASSGQSHTEAFF. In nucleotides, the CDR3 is TGCGCCAGCTCGGGACAGTCGCACACTGAAGCTTTCTTT.

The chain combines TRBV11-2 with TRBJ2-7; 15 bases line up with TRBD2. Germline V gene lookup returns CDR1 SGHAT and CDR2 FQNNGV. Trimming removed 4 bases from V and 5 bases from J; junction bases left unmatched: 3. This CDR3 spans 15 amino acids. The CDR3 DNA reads TGTGCCAGCAGCTCGGGACTAGCGGGAGGAAACGAGCAGTACTTC. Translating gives CASSSGLAGGNEQYF.

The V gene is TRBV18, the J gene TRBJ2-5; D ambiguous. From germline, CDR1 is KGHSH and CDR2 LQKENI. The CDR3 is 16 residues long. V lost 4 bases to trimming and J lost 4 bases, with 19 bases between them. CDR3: CASSLFSGPEGETQYF. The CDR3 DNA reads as TGTGCCAGCTCACTTTTTTCAGGCCCAGAAGGAGAGACCCAGTACTTC.

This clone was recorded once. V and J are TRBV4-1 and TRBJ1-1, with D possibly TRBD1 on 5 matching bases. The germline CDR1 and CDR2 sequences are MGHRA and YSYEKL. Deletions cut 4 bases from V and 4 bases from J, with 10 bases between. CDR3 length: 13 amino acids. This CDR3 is CASSPGGLTEAFF. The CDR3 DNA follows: TGCGCCAGCAGCCCCGGGGGTCTCACTGAAGCTTTCTTT.

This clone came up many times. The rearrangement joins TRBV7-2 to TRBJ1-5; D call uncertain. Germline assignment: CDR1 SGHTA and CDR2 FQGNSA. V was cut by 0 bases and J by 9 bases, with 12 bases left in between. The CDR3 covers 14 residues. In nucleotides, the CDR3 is TGTGCCAGCAGCTTAGCGCTTTCAGAGCGGCCCCAGCATTTT. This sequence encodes CASSLALSERPQHF.

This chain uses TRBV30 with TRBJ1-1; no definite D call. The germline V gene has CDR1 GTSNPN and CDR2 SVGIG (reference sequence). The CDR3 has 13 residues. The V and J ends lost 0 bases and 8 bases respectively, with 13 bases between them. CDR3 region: CAWSVGPAAEAFF. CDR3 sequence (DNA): TGTGCCTGGAGTGTTGGCCCGGCAGCGGAAGCTTTCTTT. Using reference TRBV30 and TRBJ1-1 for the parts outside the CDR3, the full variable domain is SQTIHQWPATLVQPVGSPLSLECTVEGTSNPNLYWYRQAAGRGLQLLFYSVGIGQISSEVPQNLSASRPQDRQFILSSKKLLLSDSGFYLCAWSVGPAAEAFFGQGTRLTVV.

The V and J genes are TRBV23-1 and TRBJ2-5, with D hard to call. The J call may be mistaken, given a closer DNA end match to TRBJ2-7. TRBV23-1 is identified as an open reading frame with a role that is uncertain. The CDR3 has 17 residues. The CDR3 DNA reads TGCGCCAGCAAACAAGTATCGACCGGAATAAAAGCCTACGAGCAGTACTTC. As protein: CASKQVSTGIKAYEQYF.

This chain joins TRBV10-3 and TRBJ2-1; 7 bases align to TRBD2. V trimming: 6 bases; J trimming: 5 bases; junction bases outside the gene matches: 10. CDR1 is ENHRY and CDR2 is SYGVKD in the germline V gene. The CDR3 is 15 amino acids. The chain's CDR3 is CAIRLGREGNNEQFF. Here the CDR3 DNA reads TGTGCCATCAGATTGGGCAGGGAGGGAAACAATGAGCAGTTCTTC.

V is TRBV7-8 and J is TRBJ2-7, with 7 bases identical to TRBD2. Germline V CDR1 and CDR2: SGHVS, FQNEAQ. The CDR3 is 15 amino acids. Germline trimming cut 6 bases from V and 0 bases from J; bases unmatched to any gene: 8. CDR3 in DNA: TGTGCCAGCAGGGTAGCGGGCGCGAGCTCCTACGAGCAGTACTTC. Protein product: CASRVAGASSYEQYF.

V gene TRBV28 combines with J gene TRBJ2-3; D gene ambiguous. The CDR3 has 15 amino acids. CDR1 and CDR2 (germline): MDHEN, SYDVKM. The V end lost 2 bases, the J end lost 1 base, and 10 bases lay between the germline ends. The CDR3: CASSLSALGTDTQYF. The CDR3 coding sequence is TGTGCCAGCAGTTTAAGCGCCCTGGGCACAGATACGCAGTATTTT.

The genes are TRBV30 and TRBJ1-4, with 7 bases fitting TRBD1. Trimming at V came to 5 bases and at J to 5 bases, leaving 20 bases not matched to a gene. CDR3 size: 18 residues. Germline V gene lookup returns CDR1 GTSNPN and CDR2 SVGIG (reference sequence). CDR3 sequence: CAWGLRTGLKGRNEKLFF. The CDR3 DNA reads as TGTGCCTGGGGTTTGAGGACAGGATTAAAAGGACGCAATGAAAAACTGTTTTTT.

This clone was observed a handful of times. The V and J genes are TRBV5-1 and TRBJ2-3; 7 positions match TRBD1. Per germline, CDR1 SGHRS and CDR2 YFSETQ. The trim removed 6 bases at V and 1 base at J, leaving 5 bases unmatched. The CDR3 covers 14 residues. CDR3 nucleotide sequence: TGCGCCAGCAACACCGGGACAGGCACAGATACGCAGTATTTT. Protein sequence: CASNTGTGTDTQYF.

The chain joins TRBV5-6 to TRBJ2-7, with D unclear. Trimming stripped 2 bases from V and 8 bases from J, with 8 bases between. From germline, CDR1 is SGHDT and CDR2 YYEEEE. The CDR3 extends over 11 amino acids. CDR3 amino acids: CASSFTSKQYF. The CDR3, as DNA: TGTGCCAGCAGCTTTACATCGAAGCAGTACTTC.

CDR3: CASRNRDGYNEQFF. The CDR3 DNA reads TGTGCCAGCAGGAATAGGGACGGATACAATGAGCAGTTCTTC. The rearrangement links TRBV28 to TRBJ2-1, with D perhaps assigned TRBD1 or TRBD2 (5 bases each). Germline V gene lookup returns CDR1 MDHEN and CDR2 SYDVKM. The CDR3 has 14 amino acids. The V and J ends lost 6 bases and 4 bases respectively, with 13 bases between them.

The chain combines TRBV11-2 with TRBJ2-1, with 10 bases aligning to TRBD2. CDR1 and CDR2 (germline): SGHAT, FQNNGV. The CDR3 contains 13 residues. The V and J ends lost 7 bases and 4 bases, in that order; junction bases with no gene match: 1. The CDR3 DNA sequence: TGTGCCAGCAAAGCGGGAGGGTACAATGAGCAGTTCTTC. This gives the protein CASKAGGYNEQFF.

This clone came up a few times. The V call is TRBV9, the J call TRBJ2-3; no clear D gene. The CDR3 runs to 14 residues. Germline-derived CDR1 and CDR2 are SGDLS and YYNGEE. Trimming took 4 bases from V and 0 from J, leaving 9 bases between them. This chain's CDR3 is CASSPHGSTDTQYF. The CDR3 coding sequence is TGTGCCAGCAGCCCGCACGGGAGCACAGATACGCAGTATTTT.

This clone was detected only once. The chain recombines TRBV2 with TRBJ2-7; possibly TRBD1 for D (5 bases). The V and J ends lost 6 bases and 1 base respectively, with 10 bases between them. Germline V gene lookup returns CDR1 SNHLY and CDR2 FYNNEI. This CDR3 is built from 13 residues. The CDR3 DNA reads TGTGCCAGCAGCCTCCAGGGATCCTACGAGCAGTACTTC. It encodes CASSLQGSYEQYF.